These 3 T cell receptor beta chains were all obtained from the same sample, sequenced in a study of technical replicates of blood from several donors. The data were produced by immunoSEQ multiplex PCR, yet TCRdb's version contains in-frame clones alone and is incomplete. The top ten clones hold roughly 0.36% of a sample with 85,000 to 95,000 clones, about 95% of them seen once. Sequenced sample: T cells isolated from PBMCs. These receptors were obtained from a human donor in good health.

The CDR3 loop is CASSFSGSFAGGNNEQFF. DNA for the CDR3: TGTGCCAGCAGCTTCTCAGGGTCATTCGCGGGAGGAAACAATGAGCAGTTCTTC. The chain recombines TRBV13 with TRBJ2-1, with 8 positions matching TRBD2. The CDR3 loop spans 18 amino acids. V lost 3 bases and J lost 5; bases outside the gene matches: 15. Germline CDR1 is PRHDT and CDR2 is FYEKMQ (reference sequence).

The CDR3 is CASSPEGPSYEQYF. The CDR3 DNA reads TGCGCCAGCAGCCCGGAGGGTCCATCCTACGAGCAGTACTTC. V and J are TRBV5-1 and TRBJ2-7; tentatively, D is TRBD2 (6 bases). Looked up from germline, CDR1 is SGHRS and CDR2 is YFSETQ. The CDR3 runs 14 residues. The V gene lost 4 bases and the J gene lost 1 base, with 12 bases spanning the gap.

This rearrangement joins TRBV4-1 to TRBJ1-2; D is ambiguous. V gave up 0 bases and J gave up 5 bases, with 7 bases separating them. The CDR3 loop spans 13 amino acids. CDR1 MGHRA and CDR2 YSYEKL come from the germline V gene. The CDR3 nucleotides read TGCGCCAGCAGCCAAGAGGGCCTGTATGGCTACACCTTC. It translates to CASSQEGLYGYTF.